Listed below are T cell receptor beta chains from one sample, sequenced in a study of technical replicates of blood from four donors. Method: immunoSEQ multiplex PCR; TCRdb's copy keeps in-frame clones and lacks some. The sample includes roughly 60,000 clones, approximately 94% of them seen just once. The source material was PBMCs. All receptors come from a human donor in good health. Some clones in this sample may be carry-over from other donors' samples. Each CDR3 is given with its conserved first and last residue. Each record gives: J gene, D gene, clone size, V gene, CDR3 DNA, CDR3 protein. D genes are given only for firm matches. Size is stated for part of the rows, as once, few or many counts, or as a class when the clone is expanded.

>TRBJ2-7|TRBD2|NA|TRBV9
TGTGCCAGCAGCCCCGGTTTAGGACTAGATGGGTACGAGCAGTACTTC
CASSPGLGLDGYEQYF
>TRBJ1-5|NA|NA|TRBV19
TGTGCCAGTAGTAGGACTTTGGGTCAGCCCCAGCATTTT
CASSRTLGQPQHF
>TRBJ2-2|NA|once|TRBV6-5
TGTGCCAGCAGAACCGCTGGGAGCACCGGGGAGCTGTTTTTT
CASRTAGSTGELFF
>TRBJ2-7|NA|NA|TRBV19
TGTGCCAGTAGTACCAGGACAGCTACCTACGAGCAGTACTTC
CASSTRTATYEQYF
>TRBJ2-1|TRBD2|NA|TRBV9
TGTGCCAGCAGCACACTAGCGGGAGCTTTCAATGAGCAGTTCTTC
CASSTLAGAFNEQFF
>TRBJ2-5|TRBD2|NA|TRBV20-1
TGCAGCTCGTGGGAGGGGGAGACCCAGTACTTC
CSSWEGETQYF
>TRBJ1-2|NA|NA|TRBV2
TGTGCCAGCAGGCCTCAGGGGATAGCTAACTATGGCTACACCTTC
CASRPQGIANYGYTF
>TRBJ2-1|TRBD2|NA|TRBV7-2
TGTGCCAGCAGCGCTGGACTAGCCCTCTACAATGAGCAGTTCTTC
CASSAGLALYNEQFF
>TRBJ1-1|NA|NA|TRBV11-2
TGTGCCAGCTCCACTCTCCAGGGGACCCCTGAAGCTTTCTTT
CASSTLQGTPEAFF
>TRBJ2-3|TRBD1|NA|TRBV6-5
TGTGCCAGCAGTTACGCGACAGGGGCGTTGGCAGATACGCAGTATTTT
CASSYATGALADTQYF
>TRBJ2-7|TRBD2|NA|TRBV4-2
TGTGCCAGCAGCCAAGAACTGCGGGGGTACTACGAGCAGTACTTC
CASSQELRGYYEQYF
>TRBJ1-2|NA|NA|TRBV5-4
TGTGCCAGCAGTGGGGGCGGCAGGATCTATGGCTACACCTTC
CASSGGGRIYGYTF
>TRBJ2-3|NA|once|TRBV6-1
TGTGCCAGCAGTGACTTGGCGGGGGCTAGCACAGATACGCAGTATTTT
CASSDLAGASTDTQYF
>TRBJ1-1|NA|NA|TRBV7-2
TGTGCCAGCAGCTCTTCCGGGATCATCACTGAAGCTTTCTTT
CASSSSGIITEAFF
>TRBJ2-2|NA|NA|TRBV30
TGTGCCTGGTCCGGGTCCTCAACGGGGGAGCTGTTTTTT
CAWSGSSTGELFF
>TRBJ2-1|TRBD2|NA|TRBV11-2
TGTGCCAGCAGCTTGGGACTAGCGGGAGTCTACAATGAGCAGTTCTTC
CASSLGLAGVYNEQFF
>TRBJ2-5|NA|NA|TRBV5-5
TGTGCCAGCAGCTTGGCCAGGGTTGATGGGACCCAGTACTTC
CASSLARVDGTQYF
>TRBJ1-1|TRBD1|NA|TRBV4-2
TGTGCCAGCAGCCCCCAAGGGCGACAGGGGTACACTGAAGCTTTCTTT
CASSPQGRQGYTEAFF
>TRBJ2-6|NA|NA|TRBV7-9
TGTGCCAGCAGCCTTAATGACTTCTCTGGGGCCAACGTCCTGACTTTC
CASSLNDFSGANVLTF
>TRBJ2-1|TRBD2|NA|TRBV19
TGTGCCAGTAGTTCTCACGGGACTAGCGGGGCGGAGCAGTTCTTC
CASSSHGTSGAEQFF
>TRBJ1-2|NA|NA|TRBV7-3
TGTGCCAGCAGCTTAGGTGCGGGCTCTAGCTACACCTTC
CASSLGAGSSYTF
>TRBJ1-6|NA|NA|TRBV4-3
TGCGCCAGCAGCCAAGCCTGGCAGGGCTATAATTCACCCCTCCACTTT
CASSQAWQGYNSPLHF
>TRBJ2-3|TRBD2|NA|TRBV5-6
TGTGCCAGCAGCTCACTAGCGGGAGGCGAGGATACGCAGTATTTT
CASSSLAGGEDTQYF
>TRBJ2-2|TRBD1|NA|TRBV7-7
TGTGCCAGCAGCTGGGACAGGGTGGCCGGGGAGCTGTTTTTT
CASSWDRVAGELFF
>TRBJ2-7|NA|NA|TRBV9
TGTGCCAGCAGCCCCGCTAGCTCCTACGAGCAGTACTTC
CASSPASSYEQYF
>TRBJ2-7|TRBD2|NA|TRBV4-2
TGTGCCAGCAGCCAAGATCCCGCGTGGACTAGCGGGAGGTGTGAGCAGTACTTC
CASSQDPAWTSGRCEQYF
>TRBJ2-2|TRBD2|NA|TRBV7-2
TGTGCCAGCAGCTTAGAACCAGCGGGAGCGAACACCGGGGAGCTGTTTTTT
CASSLEPAGANTGELFF
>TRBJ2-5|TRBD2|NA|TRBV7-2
TGTGCCAGCAGCTCTCGGACTAGCGGACTAAAAGAGACCCAGTACTTC
CASSSRTSGLKETQYF
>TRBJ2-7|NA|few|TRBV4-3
TGCGCCAGCAGCCAAGGGGGGGGACAGGCTGACGAGCAGTACTTC
CASSQGGGQADEQYF
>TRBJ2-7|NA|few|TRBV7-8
TGTGCCAGCAGCTCAACTAGAACTACCTCCTACGAGCAGTACTTC
CASSSTRTTSYEQYF
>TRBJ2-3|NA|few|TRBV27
TGTGCCAGCAGTTTATGGGTGGCGGGTCAGAATAGCTGGGGCACAGATACGCAGTATTTT
CASSLWVAGQNSWGTDTQYF
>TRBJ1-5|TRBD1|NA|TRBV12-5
TGTGCTAGTGGTCAGGGACAGTTAAGCAATCAGCCCCAGCATTTT
CASGQGQLSNQPQHF
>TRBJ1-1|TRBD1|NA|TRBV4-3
TGCGCCAGCAGCCATGTCTTCAGGGGGCGCAAGGGCGAAGCTTTCTTT
CASSHVFRGRKGEAFF
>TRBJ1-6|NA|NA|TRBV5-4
TGTGCCAGCAGCCTCAATCAGGGTAATTCACCCCTCCACTTT
CASSLNQGNSPLHF
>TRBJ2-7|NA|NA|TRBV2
TGTGCCAGCAGTCAAGACCCCCTATACGAGCAGTACTTC
CASSQDPLYEQYF
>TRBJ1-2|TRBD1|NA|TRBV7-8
TGTGCCAGCACCGCCGACAGGGGCTCTGGCTACACCTTC
CASTADRGSGYTF
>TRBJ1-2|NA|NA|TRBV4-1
TGCGCCAGACTTGGCTACACCTTC
CARLGYTF
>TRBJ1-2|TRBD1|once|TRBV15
TGTGCCACCAGCAGAGGAGCCAGGGGGAACTATGGCTACACCTTC
CATSRGARGNYGYTF
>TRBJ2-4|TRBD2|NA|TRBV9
TGTGCCAGCAGCGTAGGTAGCGGGGGAGATAGTCAGTACTTC
CASSVGSGGDSQYF
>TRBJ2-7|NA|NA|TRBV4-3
TGCGCCAGCAGCCGGGAGTTCCCCAGCTCCTACGAGCAGTACTTC
CASSREFPSSYEQYF
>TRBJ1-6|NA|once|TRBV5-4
TGTGCCAGCAGCAGAAGCCAGGGGCCCCAAACACCCCTCCACTTT
CASSRSQGPQTPLHF
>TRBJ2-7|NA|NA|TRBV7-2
TGTGCCAGCAGCCCCCCCTGGCCCCCTTACGAGCAGTACTTC
CASSPPWPPYEQYF
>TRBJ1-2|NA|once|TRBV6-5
TGTGCCAGCAGTTACAAGCTGAAGGGAGGCTATGGCTACACCTTC
CASSYKLKGGYGYTF
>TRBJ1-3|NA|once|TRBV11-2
TGTGCCAGCAGCTTAGTTCAGGGGTTTGGAAACACCATATATTTT
CASSLVQGFGNTIYF
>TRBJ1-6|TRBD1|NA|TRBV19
TGTGCCAGTAGTACCGGGACAGCTACTTATAATTCACCCCTCCACTTT
CASSTGTATYNSPLHF
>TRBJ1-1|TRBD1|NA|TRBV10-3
TGTGCCATCAGTGAGTCGGTGACAGGGGGCGGAAGTACTGAAGCTTTCTTT
CAISESVTGGGSTEAFF
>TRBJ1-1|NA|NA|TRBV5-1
TGCGCCAGCAGCTTGGCGACCCCAGACAGTGGGACTGAAGCTTTCTTT
CASSLATPDSGTEAFF
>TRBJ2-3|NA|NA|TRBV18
TGTGCCAGCTCACCCTCTAGCGTCGGCACAGATACGCAGTATTTT
CASSPSSVGTDTQYF
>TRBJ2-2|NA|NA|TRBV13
TGTGCCAGCAGCTTATGGAGAACCGGGGAGCTGTTTTTT
CASSLWRTGELFF
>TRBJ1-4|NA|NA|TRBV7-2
TGTGCCAGCAGCTTACAGGCCGTTGCAACTAATGAAAAACTGTTTTTT
CASSLQAVATNEKLFF
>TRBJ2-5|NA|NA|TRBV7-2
TGTGCCAGCAGCTTAGTACCGGCAGGCCAAGAGACCCAGTACTTC
CASSLVPAGQETQYF
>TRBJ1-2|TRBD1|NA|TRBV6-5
TGTGCCAGCAGCTCCGGGGACAGGGGGTACTATGGCTACACCTTC
CASSSGDRGYYGYTF